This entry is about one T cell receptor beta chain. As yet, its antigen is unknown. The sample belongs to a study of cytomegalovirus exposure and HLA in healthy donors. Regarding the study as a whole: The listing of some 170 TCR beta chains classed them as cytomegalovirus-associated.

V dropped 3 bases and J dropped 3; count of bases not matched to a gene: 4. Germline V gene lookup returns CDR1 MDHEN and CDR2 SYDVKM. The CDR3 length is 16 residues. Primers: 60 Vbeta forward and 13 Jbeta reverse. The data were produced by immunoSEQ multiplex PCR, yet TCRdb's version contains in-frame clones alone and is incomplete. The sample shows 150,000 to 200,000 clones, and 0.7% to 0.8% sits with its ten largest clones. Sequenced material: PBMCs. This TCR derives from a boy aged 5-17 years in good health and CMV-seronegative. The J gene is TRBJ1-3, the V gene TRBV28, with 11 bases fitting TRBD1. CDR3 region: CASSLPGTGGGNTIYF. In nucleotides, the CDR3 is TGTGCCAGCAGTTTGCCCGGGACAGGGGGTGGAAACACCATATATTTT.